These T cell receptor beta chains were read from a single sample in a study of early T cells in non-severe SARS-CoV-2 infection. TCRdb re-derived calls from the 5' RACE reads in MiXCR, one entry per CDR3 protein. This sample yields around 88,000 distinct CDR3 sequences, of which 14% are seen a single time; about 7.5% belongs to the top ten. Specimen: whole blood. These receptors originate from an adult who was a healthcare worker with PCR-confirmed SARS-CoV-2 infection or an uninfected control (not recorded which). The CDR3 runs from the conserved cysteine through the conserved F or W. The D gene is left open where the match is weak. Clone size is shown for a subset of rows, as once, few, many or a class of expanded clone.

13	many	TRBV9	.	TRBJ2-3	CASSVQVTDTQYF	TGTGCCAGCAGCGTCCAGGTCACAGATACGCAGTATTTT
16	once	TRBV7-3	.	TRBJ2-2	CASSSPGRGKTGELFF	TGTGCCAGCAGCTCACCGGGACGGGGAAAAACCGGGGAGCTGTTTTTT
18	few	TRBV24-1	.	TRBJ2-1	CATSDLDLEEHSYNEQFF	TGTGCCACCAGTGACCTGGACCTGGAAGAACATTCCTACAATGAGCAGTTCTTC
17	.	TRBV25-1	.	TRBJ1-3	CASSEWSGSPPGNTIYF	TGTGCCAGCAGTGAATGGAGTGGGTCCCCGCCCGGGAACACCATATATTTT
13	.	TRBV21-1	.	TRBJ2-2	CARRSGNTGELFF	TGTGCGCGGAGGAGCGGGAACACCGGGGAGCTGTTTTTT
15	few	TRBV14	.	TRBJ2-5	CASSLRRGHQETQYF	TGTGCCAGCAGCCTCCGCAGGGGTCACCAAGAGACCCAGTACTTC
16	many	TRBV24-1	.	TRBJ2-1	CATSDPGLLDYNEQFF	TGTGCCACCAGTGACCCCGGACTCCTCGACTACAATGAGCAGTTCTTC
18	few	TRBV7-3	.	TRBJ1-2	CASSAKDRDTALSPGYTF	TGTGCCAGCAGCGCTAAGGATCGGGACACCGCCCTTTCGCCCGGCTACACCTTC
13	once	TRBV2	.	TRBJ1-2	CASSETGTYGYTF	TGTGCCAGCAGTGAAACGGGGACCTATGGCTACACCTTC
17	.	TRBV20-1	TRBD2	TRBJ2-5	CSARKTSGPSLGETQYF	TGCAGTGCTAGAAAGACTAGCGGGCCCTCCCTGGGGGAGACCCAGTACTTC
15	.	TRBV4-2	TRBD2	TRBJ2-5	CASSPLAGGQETQYF	TGTGCCAGCAGCCCACTAGCGGGAGGCCAAGAGACCCAGTACTTC
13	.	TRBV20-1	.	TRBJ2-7	CSASATVTYEQYF	TGCAGTGCCTCCGCTACAGTAACCTACGAGCAGTACTTC
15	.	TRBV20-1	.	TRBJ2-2	CSAGKPQGSAGELFF	TGCAGTGCTGGGAAACCACAGGGATCCGCCGGGGAGCTGTTTTTT
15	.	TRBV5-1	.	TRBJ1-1	CASSLEGRGNTEAFF	TGCGCCAGCAGCCTGGAGGGCCGAGGGAACACTGAAGCTTTCTTT
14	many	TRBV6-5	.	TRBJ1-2	CASSYDRSRYGYTF	TGTGCCAGCAGTTATGACAGAAGCCGATATGGCTACACCTTC
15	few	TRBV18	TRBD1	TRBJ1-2	CASSPGTGRNYGYTF	TGTGCCAGCTCGCCTGGGACAGGGCGAAACTATGGCTACACCTTC
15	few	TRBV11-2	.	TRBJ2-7	CASSLSTASSYEQYF	TGTGCCAGCAGCTTAAGTACGGCAAGCTCCTACGAGCAGTACTTC
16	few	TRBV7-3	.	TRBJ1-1	CASSQQSWGVGTEAFF	TGTGCCAGCAGCCAACAAAGCTGGGGCGTAGGCACTGAAGCTTTCTTT
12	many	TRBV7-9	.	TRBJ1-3	CASSPTGNTIYF	TGTGCCAGCTCCCCAACTGGAAACACCATATATTTT
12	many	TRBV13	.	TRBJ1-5	CASSLDNQPQHF	TGTGCCAGCAGCTTAGACAATCAGCCCCAGCATTTT
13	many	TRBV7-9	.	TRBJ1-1	CASSLQGYTEAFF	TGTGCCAGCAGCTTACAGGGGTACACTGAAGCTTTCTTT
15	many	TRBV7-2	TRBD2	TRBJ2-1	CASSSLAGEYNEQFF	TGTGCCAGCAGCTCTTTAGCGGGGGAATACAATGAGCAGTTCTTC
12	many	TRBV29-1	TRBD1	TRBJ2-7	CSGGTGRLEQYF	TGCAGCGGCGGGACAGGGAGGTTGGAGCAGTACTTC